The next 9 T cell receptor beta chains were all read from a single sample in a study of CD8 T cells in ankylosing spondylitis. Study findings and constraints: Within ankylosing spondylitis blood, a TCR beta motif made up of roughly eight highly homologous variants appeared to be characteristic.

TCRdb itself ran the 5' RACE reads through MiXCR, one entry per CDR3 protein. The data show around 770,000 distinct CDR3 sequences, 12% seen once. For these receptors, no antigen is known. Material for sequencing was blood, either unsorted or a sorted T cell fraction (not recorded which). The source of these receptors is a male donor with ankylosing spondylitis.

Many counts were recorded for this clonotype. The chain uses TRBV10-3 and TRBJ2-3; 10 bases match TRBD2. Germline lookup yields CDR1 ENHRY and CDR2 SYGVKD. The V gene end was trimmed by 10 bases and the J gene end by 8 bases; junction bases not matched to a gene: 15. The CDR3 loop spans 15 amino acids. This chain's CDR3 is CATTLAGAAVGTQYF. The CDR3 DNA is TGTGCCACGACCCTAGCGGGAGCGGCAGTAGGTACGCAGTATTTT.

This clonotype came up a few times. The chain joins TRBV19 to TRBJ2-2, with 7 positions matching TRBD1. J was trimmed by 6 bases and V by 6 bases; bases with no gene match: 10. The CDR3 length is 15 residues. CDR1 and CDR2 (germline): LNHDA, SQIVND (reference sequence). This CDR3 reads CASSAPGQHAGELFF. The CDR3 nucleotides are TGTGCCAGTAGCGCTCCGGGACAGCACGCCGGGGAGCTGTTTTTT.

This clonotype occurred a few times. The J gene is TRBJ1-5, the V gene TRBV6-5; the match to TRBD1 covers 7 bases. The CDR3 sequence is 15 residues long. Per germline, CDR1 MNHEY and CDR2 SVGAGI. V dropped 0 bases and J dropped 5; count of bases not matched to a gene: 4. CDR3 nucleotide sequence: TGTGCCAGCAGTTACTCAAACAGGGGAGATCAGCCCCAGCATTTT. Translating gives CASSYSNRGDQPQHF.

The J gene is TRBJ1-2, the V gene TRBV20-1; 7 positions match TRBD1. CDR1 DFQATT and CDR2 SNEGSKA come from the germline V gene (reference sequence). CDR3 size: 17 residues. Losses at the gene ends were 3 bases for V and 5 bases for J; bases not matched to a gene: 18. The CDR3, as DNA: TGCAGTGCTAGCACCCAATTTCACCGGGACAGAGCGTATGGCTACACCTTC. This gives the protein CSASTQFHRDRAYGYTF.

In nucleotides, the CDR3 is TGCAGCGTTGACCCCTACAATGAGCAGTTCTTC. Protein: CSVDPYNEQFF. The rearrangement joins TRBV29-1 to TRBJ2-1; D remains unclear. CDR3 length: 11 amino acids. The germline V and J ends were trimmed by 3 bases and 2 bases, with 2 bases remaining between them. CDR1 and CDR2 from the germline V gene are SQVTM and ANQGSEA.

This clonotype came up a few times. The CDR3 region is CASSHAIEGETQYF. The CDR3 DNA sequence: TGCGCCAGCAGCCACGCCATAGAGGGGGAGACCCAGTACTTC. This sequence joins TRBV4-3 and TRBJ2-5; D might be TRBD1 or TRBD2, each matching 5 bases. Germline CDR1 LGHNA, CDR2 YSLEER. The V gene lost 3 bases and the J gene lost 5 bases, with 13 bases spanning the gap. The CDR3 loop spans 14 amino acids.

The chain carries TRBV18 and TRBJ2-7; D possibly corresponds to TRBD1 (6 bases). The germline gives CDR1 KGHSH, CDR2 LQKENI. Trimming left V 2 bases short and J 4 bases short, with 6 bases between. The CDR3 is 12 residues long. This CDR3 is CASSPGQYEQYF. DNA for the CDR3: TGTGCCAGCTCACCAGGACAGTACGAGCAGTACTTC. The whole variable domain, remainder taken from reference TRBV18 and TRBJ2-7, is NAGVMQNPRHLVRRRGQEARLRCSPMKGHSHVYWYRQLPEEGLKFMVYLQKENIIDESGMPKERFSAEFPKEGPSILRIQQVVRGDSAAYFCASSPGQYEQYFGPGTRLTVT.

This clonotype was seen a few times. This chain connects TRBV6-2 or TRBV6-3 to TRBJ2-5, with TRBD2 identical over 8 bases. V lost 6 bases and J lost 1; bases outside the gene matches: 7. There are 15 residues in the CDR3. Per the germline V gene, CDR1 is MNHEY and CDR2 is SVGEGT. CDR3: CASRESGLAQETQYF. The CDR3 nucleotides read TGTGCCAGCAGAGAGTCCGGACTAGCCCAAGAGACCCAGTACTTC.

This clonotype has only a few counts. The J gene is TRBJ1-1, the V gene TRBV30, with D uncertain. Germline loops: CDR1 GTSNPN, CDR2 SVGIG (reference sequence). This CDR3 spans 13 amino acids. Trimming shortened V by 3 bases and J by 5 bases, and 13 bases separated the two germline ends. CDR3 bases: TGTGCCTGGAGCTTAAGCTTCGAGACTGAAGCTTTCTTT. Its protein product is CAWSLSFETEAFF.